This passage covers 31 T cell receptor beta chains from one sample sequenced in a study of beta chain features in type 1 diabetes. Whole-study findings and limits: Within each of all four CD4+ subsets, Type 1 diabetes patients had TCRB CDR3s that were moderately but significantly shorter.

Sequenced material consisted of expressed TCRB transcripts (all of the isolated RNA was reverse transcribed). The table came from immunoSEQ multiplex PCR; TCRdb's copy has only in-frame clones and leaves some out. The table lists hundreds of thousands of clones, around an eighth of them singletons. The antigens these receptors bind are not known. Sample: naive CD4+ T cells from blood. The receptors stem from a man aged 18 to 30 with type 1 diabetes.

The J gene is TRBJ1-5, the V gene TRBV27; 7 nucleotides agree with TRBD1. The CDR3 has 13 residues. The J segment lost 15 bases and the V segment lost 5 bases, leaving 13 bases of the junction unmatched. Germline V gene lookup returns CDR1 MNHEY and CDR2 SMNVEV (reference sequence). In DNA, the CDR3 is TGTGCCAGCAGTACACTCCGGGACAGCAAAAGGCATTTT. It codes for CASSTLRDSKRHF.

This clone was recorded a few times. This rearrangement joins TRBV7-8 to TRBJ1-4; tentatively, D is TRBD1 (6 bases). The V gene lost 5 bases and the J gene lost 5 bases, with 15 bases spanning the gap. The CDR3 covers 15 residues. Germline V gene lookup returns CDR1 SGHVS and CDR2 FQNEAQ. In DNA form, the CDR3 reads TGTGCCAGCAGCCCCAACAGGGTTCTGAATGAAAAACTGTTTTTT. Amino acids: CASSPNRVLNEKLFF.

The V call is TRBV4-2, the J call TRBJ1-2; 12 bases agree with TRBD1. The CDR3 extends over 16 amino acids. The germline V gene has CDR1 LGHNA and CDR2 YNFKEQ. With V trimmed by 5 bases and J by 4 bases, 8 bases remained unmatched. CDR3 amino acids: CASSSGTGGVSYGYTF. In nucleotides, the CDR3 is TGTGCCAGCAGCTCCGGGACAGGGGGCGTCAGCTATGGCTACACCTTC.

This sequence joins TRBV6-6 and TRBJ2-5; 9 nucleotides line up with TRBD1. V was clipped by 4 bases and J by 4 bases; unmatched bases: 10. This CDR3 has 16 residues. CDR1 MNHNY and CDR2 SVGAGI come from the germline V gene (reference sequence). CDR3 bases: TGTGCCAGCAGTTCCCATGGGACAGGGAGGGTAGAGACCCAGTACTTC. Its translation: CASSSHGTGRVETQYF.

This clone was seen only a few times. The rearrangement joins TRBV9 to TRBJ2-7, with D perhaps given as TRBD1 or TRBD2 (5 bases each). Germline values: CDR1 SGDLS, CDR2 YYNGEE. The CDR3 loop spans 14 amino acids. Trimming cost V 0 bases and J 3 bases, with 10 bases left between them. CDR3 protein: CASSVADSGYEQYF. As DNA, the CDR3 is TGTGCCAGCAGCGTAGCCGACAGCGGCTACGAGCAGTACTTC.

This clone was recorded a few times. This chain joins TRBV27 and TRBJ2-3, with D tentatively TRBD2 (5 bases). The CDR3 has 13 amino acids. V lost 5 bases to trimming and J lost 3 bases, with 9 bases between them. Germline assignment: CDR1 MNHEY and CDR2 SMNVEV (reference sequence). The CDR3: CASSREGTDTQYF. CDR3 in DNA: TGTGCCAGCAGTCGAGAGGGAACAGATACGCAGTATTTT.

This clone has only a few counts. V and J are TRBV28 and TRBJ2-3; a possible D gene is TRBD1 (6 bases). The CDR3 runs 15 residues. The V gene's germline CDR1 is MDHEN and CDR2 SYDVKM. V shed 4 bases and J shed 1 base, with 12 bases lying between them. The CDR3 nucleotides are TGTGCCAGCAGTTCAGGACAGTATGGCACAGATACGCAGTATTTT. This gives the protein CASSSGQYGTDTQYF.

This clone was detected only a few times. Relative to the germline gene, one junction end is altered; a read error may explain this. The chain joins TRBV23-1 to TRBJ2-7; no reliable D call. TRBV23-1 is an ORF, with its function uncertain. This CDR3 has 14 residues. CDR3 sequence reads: CASSQTNSDHEQHF. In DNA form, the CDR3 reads TGCGCCAGCAGTCAAACAAACAGCGACCACGAGCAGCACTTC.

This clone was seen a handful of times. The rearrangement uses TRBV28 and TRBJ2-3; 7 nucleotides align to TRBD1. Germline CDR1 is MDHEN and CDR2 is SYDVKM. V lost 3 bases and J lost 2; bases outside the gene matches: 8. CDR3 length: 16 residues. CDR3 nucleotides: TGTGCCAGCAGTTTTTACAGGGGTGTGGCCACAGATACGCAGTATTTT. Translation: CASSFYRGVATDTQYF.

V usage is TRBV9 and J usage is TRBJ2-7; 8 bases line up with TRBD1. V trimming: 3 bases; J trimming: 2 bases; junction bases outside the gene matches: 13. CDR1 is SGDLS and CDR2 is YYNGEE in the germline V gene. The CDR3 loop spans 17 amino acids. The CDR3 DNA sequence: TGTGCCAGCAGCGCCCGGACAGGGATGAGTTCGGCCTACGAGCAGTACTTC. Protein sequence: CASSARTGMSSAYEQYF.

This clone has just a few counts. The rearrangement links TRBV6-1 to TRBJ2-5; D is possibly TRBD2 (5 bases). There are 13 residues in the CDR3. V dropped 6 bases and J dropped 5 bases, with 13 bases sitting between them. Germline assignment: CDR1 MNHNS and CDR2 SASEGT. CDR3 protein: CASSSVTGETQYF. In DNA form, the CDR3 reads TGTGCCAGCAGCTCGGTAACGGGGGAGACCCAGTACTTC.

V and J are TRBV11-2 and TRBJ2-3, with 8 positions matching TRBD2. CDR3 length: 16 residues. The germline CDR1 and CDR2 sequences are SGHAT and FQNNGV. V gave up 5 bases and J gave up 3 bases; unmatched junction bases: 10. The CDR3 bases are TGTGCCAGCAGCACATCACGGGGGGGCGAAACAGATACGCAGTATTTT. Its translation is CASSTSRGGETDTQYF.

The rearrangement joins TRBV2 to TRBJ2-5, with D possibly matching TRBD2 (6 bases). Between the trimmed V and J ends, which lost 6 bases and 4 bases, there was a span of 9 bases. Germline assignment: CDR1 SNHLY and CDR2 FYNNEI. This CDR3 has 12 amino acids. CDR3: CASRAEGETQYF. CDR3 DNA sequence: TGTGCCAGCAGAGCGGAGGGAGAGACCCAGTACTTC. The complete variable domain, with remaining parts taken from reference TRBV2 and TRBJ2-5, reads EPEVTQTPSHQVTQMGQEVILRCVPISNHLYFYWYRQILGQKVEFLVSFYNNEISEKSEIFDDQFSVERPDGSNFTLKIRSTKLEDSAMYFCASRAEGETQYFGPGTRLLVL.

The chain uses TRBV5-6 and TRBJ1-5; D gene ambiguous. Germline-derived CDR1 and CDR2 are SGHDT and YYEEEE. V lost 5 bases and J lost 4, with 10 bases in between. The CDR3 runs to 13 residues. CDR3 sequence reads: CASSRQNNQPQHF. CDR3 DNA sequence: TGTGCCAGCAGTCGCCAGAATAATCAGCCCCAGCATTTT.

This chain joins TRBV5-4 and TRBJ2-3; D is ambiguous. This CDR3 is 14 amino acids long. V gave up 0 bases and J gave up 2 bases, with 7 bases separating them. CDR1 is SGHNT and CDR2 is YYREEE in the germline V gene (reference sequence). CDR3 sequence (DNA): TGTGCCAGCAGCTTGGCTCTCCACACAGATACGCAGTATTTT. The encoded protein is CASSLALHTDTQYF.

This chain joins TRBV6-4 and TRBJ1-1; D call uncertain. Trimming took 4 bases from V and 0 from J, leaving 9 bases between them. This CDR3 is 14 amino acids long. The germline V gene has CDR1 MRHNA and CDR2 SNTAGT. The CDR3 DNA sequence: TGTGCCAGCAGTGTTGTGGTCCTGAACACTGAAGCTTTCTTT. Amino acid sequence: CASSVVVLNTEAFF.

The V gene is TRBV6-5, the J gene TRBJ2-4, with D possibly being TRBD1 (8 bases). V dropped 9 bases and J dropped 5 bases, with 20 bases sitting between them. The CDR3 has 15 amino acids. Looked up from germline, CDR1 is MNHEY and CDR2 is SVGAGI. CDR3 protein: CASTGTGRGENIQYF. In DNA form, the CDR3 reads TGTGCCAGTACAGGGACAGGACGGGGGGAAAACATTCAGTACTTC.

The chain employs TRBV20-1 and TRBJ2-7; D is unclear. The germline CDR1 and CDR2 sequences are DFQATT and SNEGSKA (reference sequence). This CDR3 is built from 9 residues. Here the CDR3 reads CTANYRQYF. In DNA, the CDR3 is TGCACCGCGAACTACCGACAGTACTTC.

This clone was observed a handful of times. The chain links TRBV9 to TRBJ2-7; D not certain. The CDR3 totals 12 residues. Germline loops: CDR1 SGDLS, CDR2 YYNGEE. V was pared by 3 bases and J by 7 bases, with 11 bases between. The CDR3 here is CASSARGEEQYF. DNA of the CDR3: TGTGCCAGCAGCGCCCGTGGAGAGGAGCAGTACTTC.

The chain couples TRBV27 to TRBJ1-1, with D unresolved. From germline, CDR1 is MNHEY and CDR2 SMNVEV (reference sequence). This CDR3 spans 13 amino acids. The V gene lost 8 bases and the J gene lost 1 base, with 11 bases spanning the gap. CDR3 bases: TGTGCCAGCGGCCGGATTTGGAACACTGAAGCTTTCTTT. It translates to CASGRIWNTEAFF.

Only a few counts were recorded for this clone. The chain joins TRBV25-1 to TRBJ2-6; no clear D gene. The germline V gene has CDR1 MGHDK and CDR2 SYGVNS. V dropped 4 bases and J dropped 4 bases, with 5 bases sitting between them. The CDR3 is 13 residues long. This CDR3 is CASSVAGANVLTF. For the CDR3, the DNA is TGTGCCAGCAGTGTGGCCGGGGCCAACGTCCTGACTTTC.

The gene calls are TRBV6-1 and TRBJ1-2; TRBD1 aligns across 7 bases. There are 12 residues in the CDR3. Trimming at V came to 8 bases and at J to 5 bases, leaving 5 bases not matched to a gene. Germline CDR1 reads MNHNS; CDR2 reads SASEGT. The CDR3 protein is CASLRDSYGYTF. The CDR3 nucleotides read TGTGCCAGCCTCCGGGACAGTTATGGCTACACCTTC.

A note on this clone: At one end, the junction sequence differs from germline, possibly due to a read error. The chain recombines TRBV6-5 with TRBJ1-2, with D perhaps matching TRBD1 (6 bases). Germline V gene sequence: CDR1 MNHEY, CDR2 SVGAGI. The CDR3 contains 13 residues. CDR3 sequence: CAGSRTDNYGYTF. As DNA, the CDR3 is TGTGCCGGCAGTCGGACAGATAACTATGGCTACACCTTC.

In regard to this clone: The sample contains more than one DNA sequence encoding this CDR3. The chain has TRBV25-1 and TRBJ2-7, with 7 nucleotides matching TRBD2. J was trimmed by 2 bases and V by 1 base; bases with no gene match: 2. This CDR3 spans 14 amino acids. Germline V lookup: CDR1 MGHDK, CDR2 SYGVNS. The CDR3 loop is CASSESRGAYEQYF. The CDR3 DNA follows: TGTGCCAGCAGTGAATCACGGGGGGCCTACGAGCAGTACTTC.

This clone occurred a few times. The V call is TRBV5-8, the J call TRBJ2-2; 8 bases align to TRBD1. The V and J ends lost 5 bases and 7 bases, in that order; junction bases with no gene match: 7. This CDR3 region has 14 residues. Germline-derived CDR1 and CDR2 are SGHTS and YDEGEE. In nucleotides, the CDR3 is TGTGCCAGCAGGCGGGGACAGGTTGGCGGGGAGCTGTTTTTT. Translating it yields CASRRGQVGGELFF.

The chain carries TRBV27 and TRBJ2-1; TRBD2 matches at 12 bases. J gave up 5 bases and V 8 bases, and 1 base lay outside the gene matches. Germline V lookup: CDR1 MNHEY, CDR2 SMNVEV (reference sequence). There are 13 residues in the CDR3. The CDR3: CASRLAGDNEQFF. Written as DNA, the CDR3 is TGTGCCAGCCGACTAGCGGGGGACAATGAGCAGTTCTTC.

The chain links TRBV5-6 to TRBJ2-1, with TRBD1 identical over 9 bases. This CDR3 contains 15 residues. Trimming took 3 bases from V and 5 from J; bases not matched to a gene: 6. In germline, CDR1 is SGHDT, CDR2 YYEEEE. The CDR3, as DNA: TGTGCCAGCAGCTGGGGACAGGGTCGGGACAATGAGCAGTTCTTC. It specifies CASSWGQGRDNEQFF.

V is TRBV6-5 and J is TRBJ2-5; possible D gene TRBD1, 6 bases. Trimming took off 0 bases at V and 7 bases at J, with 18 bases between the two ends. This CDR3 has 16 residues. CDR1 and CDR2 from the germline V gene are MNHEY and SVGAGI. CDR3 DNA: TGTGCCAGCAGTTACTCGACCACAGGGCCAGCACGGACCCAGTACTTC. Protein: CASSYSTTGPARTQYF.

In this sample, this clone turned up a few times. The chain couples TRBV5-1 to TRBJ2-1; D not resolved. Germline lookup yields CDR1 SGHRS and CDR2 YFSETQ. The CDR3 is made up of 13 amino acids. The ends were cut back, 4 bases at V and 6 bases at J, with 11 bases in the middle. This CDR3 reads CASSLRSVNEQFF. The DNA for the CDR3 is TGCGCCAGCAGCCTACGGTCGGTCAATGAGCAGTTCTTC.

CDR3 coding DNA: TGTGCCAGCAGCTTAAGCTTACTAGCGGGATTAAACATTCAGTACTTC. Amino acids: CASSLSLLAGLNIQYF. V usage is TRBV5-6 and J usage is TRBJ2-4; TRBD2 matches at 10 bases. V trimming: 2 bases; J trimming: 6 bases; junction bases outside the gene matches: 8. CDR1 is SGHDT, CDR2 YYEEEE, per germline. This CDR3 is built from 16 residues.

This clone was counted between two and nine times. CDR3 amino acids: CATRLAASYEQYF. DNA of the CDR3: TGTGCCACGAGACTAGCGGCCTCCTACGAGCAGTACTTC. The rearrangement joins TRBV7-2 to TRBJ2-7; TRBD2 matches at 9 bases. The ends lost 10 bases at V and 0 bases at J; junction bases unmatched: 4. The CDR3 totals 13 residues. The germline CDR1 and CDR2 sequences are SGHTA and FQGNSA.